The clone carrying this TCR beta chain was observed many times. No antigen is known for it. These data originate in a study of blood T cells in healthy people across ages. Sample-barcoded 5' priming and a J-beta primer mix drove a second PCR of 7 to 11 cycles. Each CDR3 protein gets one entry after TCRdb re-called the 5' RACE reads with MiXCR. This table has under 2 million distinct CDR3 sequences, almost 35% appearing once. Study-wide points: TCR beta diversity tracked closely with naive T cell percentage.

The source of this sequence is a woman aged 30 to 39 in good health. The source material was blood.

The DNA of the CDR3 is TGTGCCAGCAGTCCCGGGGCCGTCGAGCAGTACTTC. Protein product: CASSPGAVEQYF. V is TRBV27 and J is TRBJ2-7; D may be TRBD1 or TRBD2 (5 bases each). This CDR3 contains 12 residues. CDR1 is MNHEY and CDR2 is SMNVEV in the germline V gene (reference sequence). Trimming pared 5 bases from V and 6 bases from J, leaving 11 bases between.